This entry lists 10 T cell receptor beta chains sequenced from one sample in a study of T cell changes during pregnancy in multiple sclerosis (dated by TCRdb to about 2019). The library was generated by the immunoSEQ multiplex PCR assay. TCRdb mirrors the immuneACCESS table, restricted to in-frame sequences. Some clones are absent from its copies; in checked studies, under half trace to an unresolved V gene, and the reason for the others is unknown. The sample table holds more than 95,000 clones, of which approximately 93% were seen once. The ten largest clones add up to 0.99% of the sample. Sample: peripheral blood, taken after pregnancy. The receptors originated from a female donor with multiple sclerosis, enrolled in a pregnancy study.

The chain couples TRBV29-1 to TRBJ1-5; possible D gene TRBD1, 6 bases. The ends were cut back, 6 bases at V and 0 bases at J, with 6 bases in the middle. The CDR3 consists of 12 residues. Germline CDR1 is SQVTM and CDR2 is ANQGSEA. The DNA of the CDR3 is TGCAGCGTAGGGGGTAGCAATCAGCCCCAGCATTTT. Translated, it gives CSVGGSNQPQHF.

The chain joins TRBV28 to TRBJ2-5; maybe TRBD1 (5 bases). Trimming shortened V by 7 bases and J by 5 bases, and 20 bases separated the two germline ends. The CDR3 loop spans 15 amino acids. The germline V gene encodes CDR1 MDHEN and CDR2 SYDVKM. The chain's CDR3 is CASTDSQMNAETQYF. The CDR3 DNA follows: TGTGCCAGCACCGACAGTCAAATGAATGCGGAGACCCAGTACTTC.

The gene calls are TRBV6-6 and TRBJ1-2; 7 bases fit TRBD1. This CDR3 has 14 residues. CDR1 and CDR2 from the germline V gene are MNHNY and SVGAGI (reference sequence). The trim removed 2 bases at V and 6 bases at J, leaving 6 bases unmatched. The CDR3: CASSYTRQGHGYTF. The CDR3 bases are TGTGCCAGCAGTTACACCCGACAGGGACATGGCTACACCTTC.

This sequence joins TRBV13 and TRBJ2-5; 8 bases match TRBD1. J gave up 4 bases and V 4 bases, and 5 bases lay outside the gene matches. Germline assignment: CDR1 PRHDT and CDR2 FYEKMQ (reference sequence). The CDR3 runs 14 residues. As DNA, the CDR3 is TGTGCCAGCAGCTCCCGGACAGGGCGAGAGACCCAGTACTTC. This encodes CASSSRTGRETQYF.

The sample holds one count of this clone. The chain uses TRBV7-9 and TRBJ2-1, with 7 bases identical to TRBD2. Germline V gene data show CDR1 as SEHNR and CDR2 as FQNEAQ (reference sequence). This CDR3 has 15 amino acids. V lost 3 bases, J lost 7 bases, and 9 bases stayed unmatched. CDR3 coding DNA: TGTGCCAGCAGCTTGGCGGGAGAAAATAAAAATGAGCAGTTCTTC. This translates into CASSLAGENKNEQFF.

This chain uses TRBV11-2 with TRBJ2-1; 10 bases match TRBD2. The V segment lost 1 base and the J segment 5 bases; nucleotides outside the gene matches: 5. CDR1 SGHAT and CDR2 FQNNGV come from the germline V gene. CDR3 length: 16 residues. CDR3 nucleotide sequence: TGTGCCAGCAGCTTAGGGAGCGGGAGGGCCCACAATGAGCAGTTCTTC. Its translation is CASSLGSGRAHNEQFF.

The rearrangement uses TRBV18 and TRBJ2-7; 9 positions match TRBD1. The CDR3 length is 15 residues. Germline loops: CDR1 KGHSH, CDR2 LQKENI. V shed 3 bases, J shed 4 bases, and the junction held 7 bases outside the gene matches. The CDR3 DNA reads TGTGCCAGCTCACCCGTCCTGACAGGGGGTTACGAGCAGTACTTC. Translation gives CASSPVLTGGYEQYF.

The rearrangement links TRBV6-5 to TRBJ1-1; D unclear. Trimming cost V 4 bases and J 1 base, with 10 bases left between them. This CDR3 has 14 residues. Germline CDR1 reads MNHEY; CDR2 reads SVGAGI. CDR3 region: CASSSGHRNTEAFF. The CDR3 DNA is TGTGCCAGCAGTTCCGGCCACAGGAACACTGAAGCTTTCTTT.

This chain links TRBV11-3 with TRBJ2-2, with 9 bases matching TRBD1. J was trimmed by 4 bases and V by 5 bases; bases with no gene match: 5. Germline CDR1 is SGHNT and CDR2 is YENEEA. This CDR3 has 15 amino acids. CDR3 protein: CASSITGGTTGELFF. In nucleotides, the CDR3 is TGTGCCAGCAGCATCACAGGGGGCACCACCGGGGAGCTGTTTTTT.

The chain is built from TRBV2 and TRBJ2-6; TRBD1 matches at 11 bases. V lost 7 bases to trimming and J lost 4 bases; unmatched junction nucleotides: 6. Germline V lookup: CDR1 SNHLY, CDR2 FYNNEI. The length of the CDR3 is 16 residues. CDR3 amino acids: CASTGQGAGGANVLTF. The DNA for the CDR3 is TGTGCCAGCACCGGACAGGGGGCAGGAGGGGCCAACGTCCTGACTTTC.